This entry lists 23 T cell receptor beta chains sequenced from one sample in a study of cytotoxic CD8 clonotypes in ibrutinib-treated CLL. Generated by immunoSEQ multiplex PCR, the TCRdb table keeps only in-frame clones and is missing some. Altogether around 70,000 clones are present, 70% to 90% being singletons, with the ten largest covering about 36%. The source material was PBMCs, sampled after 24 months of ibrutinib treatment. The receptor set was obtained from a human donor with chronic lymphocytic leukemia.

The V gene is TRBV6-5, the J gene TRBJ2-7; TRBD2 aligns across 7 bases. With V trimmed by 0 bases and J by 3 bases, 5 bases remained unmatched. Germline V gives CDR1 MNHEY, CDR2 SVGAGI. This CDR3 spans 15 amino acids. CDR3 sequence reads: CASSYSGTTNYEQYF. The CDR3 nucleotides read TGTGCCAGCAGTTACTCAGGGACTACCAACTACGAGCAGTACTTC.

The chain links TRBV13 to TRBJ2-7; TRBD2 aligns across 8 bases. The V segment lost 8 bases and the J segment 4 bases; nucleotides outside the gene matches: 4. This CDR3 contains 12 residues. CDR1 and CDR2 from the germline V gene are PRHDT and FYEKMQ (reference sequence). Written as DNA, the CDR3 is TGTGCCAGCGGGACTAGTGGGTACGAGCAGTACTTC. Its protein product is CASGTSGYEQYF. The full variable domain, in which reference TRBV13 and TRBJ2-7 provide the parts outside the CDR3, is AAGVIQSPRHLIKEKRETATLKCYPIPRHDTVYWYQQGPGQDPQFLISFYEKMQSDKGSIPDRFSAQQFSDYHSELNMSSLELGDSALYFCASGTSGYEQYFGPGTRLTVT.

V usage is TRBV5-4 and J usage is TRBJ2-6; D call uncertain. Germline loops: CDR1 SGHNT, CDR2 YYREEE (reference sequence). V shed 5 bases and J shed 4 bases, with 13 bases lying between them. The CDR3 is made up of 15 amino acids. The CDR3 DNA reads as TGTGCCAGCAGGAATCCAGCCTCGGGGGCCAACGTCCTGACTTTC. This sequence encodes CASRNPASGANVLTF.

V is TRBV7-6 and J is TRBJ2-6; TRBD1 matches at 7 bases. From germline, CDR1 is SGHVS and CDR2 FNYEAQ. J gave up 0 bases and V 0 bases, and 11 bases lay outside the gene matches. The CDR3 has 20 residues. CDR3 bases: TGTGCCAGCAGCTTAGCGCTAAGGGGGCGCCTCCCCTCTGGGGCCAACGTCCTGACTTTC. This encodes CASSLALRGRLPSGANVLTF.

The genes are TRBV9 and TRBJ2-7, with a possible D match to TRBD1 (6 bases). The CDR3 covers 15 residues. The V and J ends lost 2 bases and 4 bases respectively, with 16 bases between them. Germline values: CDR1 SGDLS, CDR2 YYNGEE. Here the CDR3 reads CASSVRGDNPYEQYF. The CDR3, as DNA: TGTGCCAGCAGCGTGAGAGGGGACAATCCTTACGAGCAGTACTTC.

The rearrangement joins TRBV4-3 to TRBJ1-5, with 8 bases that match TRBD1. The CDR3 covers 15 residues. Germline CDR1 is LGHNA and CDR2 is YSLEER. V dropped 1 base and J dropped 6; count of bases not matched to a gene: 5. CDR3 DNA sequence: TGCGCCAGCAGCCAAGTCCCAGGGACAGGTCAGCCCCAGCATTTT. It is translated as CASSQVPGTGQPQHF.

This clone occurred a few times. The chain joins TRBV18 to TRBJ2-1; 13 bases agree with TRBD2. Per the germline V gene, CDR1 is KGHSH and CDR2 is LQKENI. With 3 bases clipped from V and 4 bases from J, the junction kept 3 bases outside the gene matches. This CDR3 has 16 amino acids. The CDR3 DNA reads TGTGCCAGCTCACCGACTAGCGGGGGGCCGTACAATGAGCAGTTCTTC. This sequence encodes CASSPTSGGPYNEQFF. Drawing the rest from reference TRBV18 and TRBJ2-1, the complete variable domain is NAGVMQNPRHLVRRRGQEARLRCSPMKGHSHVYWYRQLPEEGLKFMVYLQKENIIDESGMPKERFSAEFPKEGPSILRIQQVVRGDSAAYFCASSPTSGGPYNEQFFGPGTRLTVL.

The rearrangement uses TRBV7-3 and TRBJ2-1, with 10 bases lining up with TRBD1. The CDR3 is 14 residues long. Trimming at V came to 5 bases and at J to 9 bases, leaving 7 bases not matched to a gene. Looked up from germline, CDR1 is SGHTA and CDR2 is FQGTGA. As DNA, the CDR3 is TGTGCCAGCAGCGGGTCGGGACAGGGGACTGAGCAGTTCTTC. Its translation: CASSGSGQGTEQFF.

The CDR3 bases are TGTGCCAGCAGCCCCGGGACTAGCGGGAGGTGGGAGACCCAGTACTTC. Its translation: CASSPGTSGRWETQYF. The chain combines TRBV25-1 with TRBJ2-5; 15 nucleotides match TRBD2. V dropped 6 bases and J dropped 5; count of bases not matched to a gene: 7. The germline CDR1 and CDR2 sequences are MGHDK and SYGVNS. The CDR3 sequence is 16 residues long.

The chain links TRBV28 to TRBJ2-5, with TRBD1 matching over 10 bases. CDR1 is MDHEN and CDR2 is SYDVKM in the germline V gene. After removal of 6 bases from V and 5 bases from J, the junction contained 6 bases not matched to a gene. This CDR3 contains 14 residues. The CDR3 loop is CASRTGGFRETQYF. The CDR3 region has the DNA TGTGCCAGCAGGACAGGGGGCTTTAGGGAGACCCAGTACTTC. Combining the CDR3 with reference TRBV28 and TRBJ2-5 gives the whole variable domain DVKVTQSSRYLVKRTGEKVFLECVQDMDHENMFWYRQDPGLGLRLIYFSYDVKMKEKGDIPEGYSVSREKKERFSLILESASTNQTSMYLCASRTGGFRETQYFGPGTRLLVL.

The rearrangement uses TRBV5-6 and TRBJ2-2; D uncertain. CDR3 size: 14 residues. The V gene's germline CDR1 is SGHDT and CDR2 YYEEEE. Trimming stripped 0 bases from V and 6 bases from J, with 9 bases between. The DNA for the CDR3 is TGTGCCAGCAGCTTGGGGCACCTTCCCGGGGAGCTGTTTTTT. It codes for CASSLGHLPGELFF. Using reference TRBV5-6 and TRBJ2-2 for the parts outside the CDR3, the full variable domain is DAGVTQSPTHLIKTRGQQVTLRCSPKSGHDTVSWYQQALGQGPQFIFQYYEEEERQRGNFPDRFSGHQFPNYSSELNVNALLLGDSALYLCASSLGHLPGELFFGEGSRLTVL.

This clone was seen more than once but under ten times. As DNA, the CDR3 is TGTGCCAGCAGCTTTCTCGGGAGGACAGGGGGGACTGAAGCTTTCTTT. Residues: CASSFLGRTGGTEAFF. The chain recombines TRBV4-2 with TRBJ1-1, with 10 bases fitting TRBD1. The CDR3 is 16 residues long. Unmatched junction bases numbered 11, after V lost 5 bases and J lost 5 bases. From germline, CDR1 is LGHNA and CDR2 YNFKEQ.

The V call is TRBV29-1, the J call TRBJ2-1; 7 bases fit TRBD2. The CDR3 is made up of 14 amino acids. J was trimmed by 3 bases and V by 7 bases; bases with no gene match: 9. Germline V gives CDR1 SQVTM, CDR2 ANQGSEA. The CDR3 DNA sequence: TGCAGCGCTAGACAGCGGGATTTCTACAATGAGCAGTTCTTC. Its translation: CSARQRDFYNEQFF.

The chain recombines TRBV7-3 with TRBJ1-2, with a possible D match to TRBD1 (5 bases). There are 14 residues in the CDR3. V lost 5 bases and J 8 bases, leaving 18 bases between the germline ends. Germline lookup yields CDR1 SGHTA and CDR2 FQGTGA. Written as DNA, the CDR3 is TGTGCCAGCAGCCGGGACGGGGACGTAGAGGGCTACACCTTC. Protein product: CASSRDGDVEGYTF.

V and J are TRBV13 and TRBJ1-4, with 8 bases aligning to TRBD1. The CDR3 is made up of 16 amino acids. CDR1 PRHDT and CDR2 FYEKMQ come from the germline V gene (reference sequence). The J segment lost 8 bases and the V segment lost 5 bases, leaving 13 bases of the junction unmatched. CDR3 bases: TGTGCCAGCAGCCCGACTGACAGGGGAGGTGGGGAAAAACTGTTTTTT. It is translated as CASSPTDRGGGEKLFF.

Turning to this clone: The same CDR3 is also encoded by other DNA sequences in this sample. This chain uses TRBV6-5 with TRBJ2-2; no clear D. Germline-derived CDR1 and CDR2 are MNHEY and SVGAGI. CDR3 length equals 14 residues. Trimming shortened V by 2 bases and J by 2 bases, and 6 bases separated the two germline ends. In DNA, the CDR3 is TGTGCCAGCAGTTACGCTAAAAACACCGGGGAGCTGTTTTTT. Translated: CASSYAKNTGELFF.

The V gene is TRBV2, the J gene TRBJ2-1; 9 nucleotides align to TRBD1. Germline CDR1 SNHLY, CDR2 FYNNEI. Unmatched junction bases numbered 14, after V lost 7 bases and J lost 7 bases. The CDR3 runs to 16 residues. CDR3 protein: CASTPTGGGRGNEQFF. The CDR3 coding sequence is TGTGCCAGCACCCCCACAGGGGGCGGGAGAGGAAATGAGCAGTTCTTC.

The chain links TRBV19 to TRBJ2-2, with 8 bases identical to TRBD1. This CDR3 spans 14 amino acids. J was trimmed by 4 bases and V by 4 bases; bases with no gene match: 2. Germline V CDR1 and CDR2: LNHDA, SQIVND (reference sequence). The CDR3 here is CASSTTGGTGELFF. The CDR3 nucleotides are TGTGCCAGTAGTACCACAGGGGGCACCGGGGAGCTGTTTTTT.

V is TRBV4-3 and J is TRBJ2-5; D is uncertain. Trimming cost V 1 base and J 3 bases, with 12 bases left between them. From germline, CDR1 is LGHNA and CDR2 YSLEER. The CDR3 is 15 amino acids. The CDR3 spells CASSQGLTSEETQYF. As DNA, the CDR3 is TGCGCCAGCAGCCAAGGCCTAACATCGGAAGAGACCCAGTACTTC.

J is TRBJ1-5 and V is TRBV6-6, with unresolved D. Germline V gene sequence: CDR1 MNHNY, CDR2 SVGAGI (reference sequence). Trimming removed 5 bases from V and 5 bases from J, with 16 bases in between. CDR3 length equals 15 residues. The CDR3 loop reads CASSLSLMNHQPQHF. CDR3 nucleotides: TGTGCCAGCAGTCTCTCTTTAATGAATCATCAGCCCCAGCATTTT.

This clone was seen a few times. The chain employs TRBV18 and TRBJ1-5, with TRBD1 matching over 7 bases. This CDR3 contains 16 residues. Germline CDR1 reads KGHSH; CDR2 reads LQKENI. V was pared by 2 bases and J by 7 bases, with 11 bases of the junction left unmatched. CDR3 protein: CASSPFKGATGQPQHF. The CDR3 DNA follows: TGTGCCAGCTCACCATTTAAGGGGGCGACTGGGCAGCCCCAGCATTTT.

The chain uses TRBV7-2 and TRBJ1-5; D possibly corresponds to TRBD1 (5 bases). CDR3 length: 16 residues. V lost 6 bases and J lost 3, with 18 bases in between. The germline CDR1 and CDR2 sequences are SGHTA and FQGNSA. As DNA, the CDR3 is TGTGCCAGCAGTCTAGCGGGGGATTGGGACAATCAGCCCCAGCATTTT. Its protein is CASSLAGDWDNQPQHF.

The chain employs TRBV30 and TRBJ2-3; D is possibly TRBD2 (7 bases). Germline loops: CDR1 GTSNPN, CDR2 SVGIG (reference sequence). This CDR3 region has 13 residues. The chain's CDR3 is CAGGRDRTDTQYF. The CDR3 region has the DNA TGTGCAGGGGGGAGGGATCGTACAGATACGCAGTATTTT. The complete variable domain, with remaining parts taken from reference TRBV30 and TRBJ2-3, reads SQTIHQWPATLVQPVGSPLSLECTVEGTSNPNLYWYRQAAGRGLQLLFYSVGIGQISSEVPQNLSASRPQDRQFILSSKKLLLSDSGFYLCAGGRDRTDTQYFGPGTRLTVL.